The clone carrying this T cell receptor beta chain was detected only once. The antigen is undetermined. This entry comes from a study of OX40 agonist ivuxolimab in advanced cancers. The wider study: Ivuxolimab was administered intravenously to patients at 0.01 to 10 mg/kg every 2 weeks. With a range of roughly 23 to 79, age averaged 60 years, and roughly 80% were male. Notes on the study in general: Patients with a partial response at 0.1-3.0 mg/kg had among the lowest clonal expansion.

The CDR3 runs 14 residues. Germline V lookup: CDR1 LNHDA, CDR2 SQIVND (reference sequence). V shed 3 bases and J shed 1 base, with 9 bases lying between them. The repertoire was sequenced with immunoSEQ multiplex PCR; TCRdb's copy has only in-frame clones and lacks some. Found here are about 45,000 clones, over 65% of them singletons; the top ten hold over 14%. The specimen was CD4+ or CD8+ T cells sorted from blood, collected in a trial of the OX40 agonist ivuxolimab. The chain carries TRBV19 and TRBJ1-1, with unresolved D. This receptor was obtained from an adult with an advanced solid tumor such as melanoma, head and neck, liver or kidney cancer. As DNA, the CDR3 is TGTGCCAGTAGTATGGGAGCCGCGAACACTGAAGCTTTCTTT. This sequence encodes CASSMGAANTEAFF.